The rows below give T cell receptor beta chains drawn from one sample of a study of cytomegalovirus exposure and HLA in healthy donors. Produced via immunoSEQ multiplex PCR; TCRdb's table is partial and in-frame only. The table has about 120,000 clones, roughly 82% seen once. The sequenced sample was PBMCs. All receptors come from a man aged 18 to 30 in good health and CMV-seronegative. Both conserved end residues are part of each CDR3. Fields, in order: D gene, J gene, clone size, V gene, CDR3 DNA, CDR3 protein. The D gene is left open where the match is weak. Size tells how often a clone was seen (once, few, many) or the class of an expanded clone, and some rows leave it out.

. TRBJ1-4 . TRBV14 TGTGCCAGCAGCCAAATACGGAATGAAAAACTGTTTTTT CASSQIRNEKLFF
. TRBJ1-1 few TRBV7-9 TGTGCCAGCAGCTTAGGCGCGACACTCGTGAACACTGAAGCTTTCTTT CASSLGATLVNTEAFF
. TRBJ2-3 . TRBV14 TGTGCCAGCAGCGACCATACAGGGCTTAGCACAGATACGCAGTATTTT CASSDHTGLSTDTQYF
TRBD2 TRBJ2-5 . TRBV6-1 TGTGCCAGCCAGGCTAGCGGGAGGGCGGAGACCCAGTACTTC CASQASGRAETQYF
TRBD1 TRBJ1-2 . TRBV29-1 TGCAGCGTAGCTCCTCGACAGGGGGTAAAAGGCTACACCTTC CSVAPRQGVKGYTF
. TRBJ2-7 . TRBV6-1 TGTGCCAGCAGTGACGGCACAGGGACCTACGAGCAGTACTTC CASSDGTGTYEQYF
. TRBJ1-1 . TRBV12-5 TGTGCTAGTGGTTCCCGAGGTGGGTCCACTGAAGCTTTCTTT CASGSRGGSTEAFF
. TRBJ2-7 . TRBV5-1 TGCGCCAGCAGCGTCGATCGGGGCTCCTACGAGCAGTACTTC CASSVDRGSYEQYF
. TRBJ1-1 . TRBV5-4 TGTGCCAGCAGCTCTTCGCGTAACACTGAAGCTTTCTTT CASSSSRNTEAFF
. TRBJ2-7 . TRBV11-3 TGTGCCAGCAGCGAAGGGAGCCACGAGCAGTACTTC CASSEGSHEQYF
TRBD1 TRBJ2-7 . TRBV9 TGTGCCAGCAGCGTAGGACAGGGGAGCCACGAGCAGTACTTC CASSVGQGSHEQYF
. TRBJ1-4 . TRBV30 TGTGCCTGGAGTGTGAGGATGGGGGGGAAGGAAAAACTGTTTTTT CAWSVRMGGKEKLFF
. TRBJ1-1 . TRBV2 TGTGCCAGCAGTTACCAGGGTAGCGGCACTGAAGCTTTCTTT CASSYQGSGTEAFF
TRBD1 TRBJ2-1 . TRBV6-6 TGTGCCAGCAGTTACCAGGACAGGGGGCCTTACAATGAGCAGTTCTTC CASSYQDRGPYNEQFF
. TRBJ1-2 . TRBV2 TGTGCCAGCGGAGTTGGACAGAGCTATGGCTACACCTTC CASGVGQSYGYTF
. TRBJ2-1 . TRBV30 TGTGCCTGGAGTGGAGGGCCCGGGTCCTACAATGAGCAGTTCTTC CAWSGGPGSYNEQFF
TRBD2 TRBJ2-1 . TRBV30 TGTGCCGGCACTAGCGGGAGTGACAATGAGCAGTTCTTC CAGTSGSDNEQFF
TRBD2 TRBJ2-3 . TRBV6-1 TGTGCCAGCAGTCAACTAGCGGGAGGCCCAGATACGCAGTATTTT CASSQLAGGPDTQYF
. TRBJ2-7 . TRBV28 TGTGCCAGCAGTTTCGAGACACCTGCCTACGAGCAGTACTTC CASSFETPAYEQYF
TRBD1 TRBJ2-7 . TRBV18 TGTGCCAGCTCCCTCGGGACAGGTAACCTCTACGAGCAGTACTTC CASSLGTGNLYEQYF